This TCR beta chain was captured in a study of T-cell reconstitution after alpha-beta-depleted transplantation in children. The V and J ends lost 8 bases and 0 bases respectively, with 23 bases between them. The CDR3 runs to 19 residues. Germline lookup yields CDR1 SGHVS and CDR2 FQNEAQ. TCRbeta library construction was performed incorporating unique molecular identifiers. Using its own MiXCR run on the PCR reads, TCRdb lists one record per CDR3 protein. This sample yields under 6,000 distinct CDR3 sequences, of which 6.5% to 8% are seen a single time; about 1.8% belongs to the top ten. The source material was PBMCs, mostly from graft donor cells, sampled 60 days after TCRalphabeta/CD19-depleted stem cell transplant. This clonotype was obtained from a boy younger than two who had a stem cell transplant for SCID, so the T cells may come from the graft donor. The rearrangement links TRBV7-8 to TRBJ1-6; D is perhaps TRBD1 (5 bases). The CDR3 is CASGPGRAVRGSYNSPLHF. The DNA for the CDR3 is TGTGCCAGCGGCCCGGGGCGGGCCGTGCGTGGCTCCTATAATTCACCCCTCCACTTT.